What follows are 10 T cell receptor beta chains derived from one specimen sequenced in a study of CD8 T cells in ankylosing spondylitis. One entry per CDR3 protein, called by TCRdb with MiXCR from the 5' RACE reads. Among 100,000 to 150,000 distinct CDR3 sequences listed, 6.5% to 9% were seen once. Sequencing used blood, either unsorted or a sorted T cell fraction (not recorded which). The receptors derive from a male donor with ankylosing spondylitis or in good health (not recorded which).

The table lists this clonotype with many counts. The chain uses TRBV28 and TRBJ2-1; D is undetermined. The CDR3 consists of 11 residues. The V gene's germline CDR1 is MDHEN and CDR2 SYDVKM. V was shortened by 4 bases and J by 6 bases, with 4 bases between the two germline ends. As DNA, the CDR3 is TGTGCCAGCAGTTCCCCCAATGAGCAGTTCTTC. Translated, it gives CASSSPNEQFF.

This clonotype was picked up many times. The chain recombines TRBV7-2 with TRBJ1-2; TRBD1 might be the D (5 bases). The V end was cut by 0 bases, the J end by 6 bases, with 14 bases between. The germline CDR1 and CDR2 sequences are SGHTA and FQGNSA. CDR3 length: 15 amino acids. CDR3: CASSLAGQGPHGYTF. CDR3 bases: TGTGCCAGCAGCTTAGCGGGTCAGGGACCCCATGGCTACACCTTC. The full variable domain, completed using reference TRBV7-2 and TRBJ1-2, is GAGVSQSPSNKVTEKGKDVELRCDPISGHTALYWYRQSLGQGLEFLIYFQGNSAPDKSGLPSDRFSAERTGGSVSTLTIQRTQQEDSAVYLCASSLAGQGPHGYTFGSGTRLTVV.

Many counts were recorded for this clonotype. CDR3 coding DNA: TGCAGTGCTCTCCTCCGGCCGACTACAGATACGCAGTATTTT. It specifies CSALLRPTTDTQYF. The chain is built from TRBV20-1 and TRBJ2-3; no definite D call. The germline V gene encodes CDR1 DFQATT and CDR2 SNEGSKA (reference sequence). The CDR3 is made up of 14 amino acids. With 5 bases removed from V and 3 bases from J, the gap between germline ends came to 15 bases.

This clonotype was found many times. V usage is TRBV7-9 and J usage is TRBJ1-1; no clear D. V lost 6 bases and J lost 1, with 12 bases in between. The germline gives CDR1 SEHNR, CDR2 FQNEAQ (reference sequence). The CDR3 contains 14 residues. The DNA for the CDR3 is TGTGCCAGCAGGGAACGGGTGCCGAACACTGAAGCTTTCTTT. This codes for CASRERVPNTEAFF. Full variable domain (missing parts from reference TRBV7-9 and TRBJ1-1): DTGVSQNPRHKITKRGQNVTFRCDPISEHNRLYWYRQTLGQGPEFLTYFQNEAQLEKSRLLSDRFSAERPKGSFSTLEIQRTEQGDSAMYLCASRERVPNTEAFFGQGTRLTVV.

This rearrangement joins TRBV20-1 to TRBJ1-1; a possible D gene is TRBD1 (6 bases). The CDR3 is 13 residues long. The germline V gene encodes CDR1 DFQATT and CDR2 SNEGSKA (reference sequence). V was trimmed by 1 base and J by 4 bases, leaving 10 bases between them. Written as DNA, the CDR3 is TGCAGTGCTAGAGGGCAGGGGACCACTGAAGCTTTCTTT. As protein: CSARGQGTTEAFF.

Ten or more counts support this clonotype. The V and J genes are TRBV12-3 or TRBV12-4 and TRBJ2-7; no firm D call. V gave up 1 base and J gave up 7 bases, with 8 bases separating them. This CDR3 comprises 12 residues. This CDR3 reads CASSLDTTEQYF. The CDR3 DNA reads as TGTGCCAGCAGTTTAGACACCACGGAGCAGTACTTC.

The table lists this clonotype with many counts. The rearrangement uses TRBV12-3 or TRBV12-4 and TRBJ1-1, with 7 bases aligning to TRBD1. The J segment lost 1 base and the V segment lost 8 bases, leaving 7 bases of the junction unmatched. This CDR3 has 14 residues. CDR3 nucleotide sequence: TGTGCCAGCGCGCCGGACAGGCCGAACACTGAAGCTTTCTTT. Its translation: CASAPDRPNTEAFF.

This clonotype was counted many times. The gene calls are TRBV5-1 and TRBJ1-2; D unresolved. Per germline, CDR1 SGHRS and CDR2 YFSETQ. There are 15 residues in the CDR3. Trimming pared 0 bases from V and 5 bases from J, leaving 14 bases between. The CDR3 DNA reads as TGCGCCAGCAGCTTGGCCGCGGAGTTTGGTTATGGCTACACCTTC. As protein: CASSLAAEFGYGYTF.

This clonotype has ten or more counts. For the CDR3, the DNA is TGTGCCAGCAGCTCTCAAGTCCTCAGGGGGCAGGGGCTCAATGAGCAGTTCTTC. Translation: CASSSQVLRGQGLNEQFF. The chain links TRBV3-1 to TRBJ2-1; 8 positions agree with TRBD1. Germline assignment: CDR1 LGHDT and CDR2 YNNKEL (reference sequence). Trimming removed 5 bases from V and 6 bases from J; junction bases left unmatched: 18. The CDR3 contains 18 residues.

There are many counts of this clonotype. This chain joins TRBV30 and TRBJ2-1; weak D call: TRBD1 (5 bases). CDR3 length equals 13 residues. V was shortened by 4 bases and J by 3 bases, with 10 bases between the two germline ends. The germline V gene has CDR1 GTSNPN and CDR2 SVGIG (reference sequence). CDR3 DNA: TGTGCCTGGATGGCAGGGATCTACAATGAGCAGTTCTTC. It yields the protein CAWMAGIYNEQFF.